The rows below give T cell receptor beta chains drawn from one sample of a study of cytomegalovirus exposure and HLA in healthy donors. This table comes from immunoSEQ multiplex PCR, and its TCRdb copy is limited to in-frame clones, with some not included. The data include some 150,000 clones; the top ten clones carry under 2.5%. Sequenced material: PBMCs. These receptors originate from a woman under 30 in good health and CMV-seronegative. Each CDR3 is given with its conserved first and last residue. The D gene is left open where the match is weak.

TRBV4-3	TRBJ2-3	.	TGCGCCAGCAGCCAAGTCCTACCCACAGATACGCAGTATTTT	CASSQVLPTDTQYF
TRBV7-2	TRBJ2-3	.	TGTGCCAGCAGCCCTCTGGCGGGCCGCACAGATACGCAGTATTTT	CASSPLAGRTDTQYF
TRBV4-1	TRBJ1-2	.	TGCGCCAGCAGCCGGGGGAGGGGCAGTGGGGAGGATAGGTATGGCTACACCTTC	CASSRGRGSGEDRYGYTF
TRBV5-1	TRBJ1-4	TRBD1	TGCGCCAGCAGCACACGACAGGGGGCGGTGGCTAATGAAAAACTGTTTTTT	CASSTRQGAVANEKLFF
TRBV28	TRBJ1-5	.	TGTGCCAGCAGTCCCAGCGTTGGGCCCCAGCATTTT	CASSPSVGPQHF
TRBV19	TRBJ1-4	.	TGTGCCAGTAGTAAGCGAGAAAAACTGTTTTTT	CASSKREKLFF
TRBV7-9	TRBJ1-1	.	TGTGCCAGCAGCTCGGGACAAGGAACCCAAGCTTTCTTT	CASSSGQGTQAFF
TRBV2	TRBJ2-7	.	TGTGCCAGCAGAAGCCAGCAGACTAGGGGGGGGCCCTACGAGCAGTACTTC	CASRSQQTRGGPYEQYF
TRBV7-9	TRBJ2-1	TRBD2	TGTGCCAGCAGCTTAGTTTCGGCGGGAGGATCCTACAATGAGCAGTTCTTC	CASSLVSAGGSYNEQFF
TRBV29-1	TRBJ2-5	TRBD2	TGCAGCGTTGAAAGAGCGGGAGAAGAGACCCAGTACTTC	CSVERAGEETQYF
TRBV2	TRBJ1-5	.	TGTGCCAGCAGTGAGGGGCCCTATAGCAATCAGCCCCAGCATTTT	CASSEGPYSNQPQHF
TRBV6-1	TRBJ1-2	.	TGTGCCAGCAGGGTTGGAGGCGGTGGCTACACCTTC	CASRVGGGGYTF
TRBV6-5	TRBJ2-1	TRBD2	TGTGCCAGCAGTGCTCTAGCGGGGGGTCACAATGAGCAGTTCTTC	CASSALAGGHNEQFF
TRBV9	TRBJ1-2	.	TGTGCCAGCAGCCCCCCGGCCACGGGGGGAAGGCATGGCTACACCTTC	CASSPPATGGRHGYTF
TRBV5-4	TRBJ2-3	TRBD2	TGTGCCAGCAGCTTGGGTCGATCCAGCGGGAGTAGTGATACGCAGTATTTT	CASSLGRSSGSSDTQYF
TRBV7-2	TRBJ1-1	.	TGTGCCAGCAGCTTAGTTGAGGGTGGGAACACTGAAGCTTTCTTT	CASSLVEGGNTEAFF
TRBV19	TRBJ2-1	TRBD1	TGTGCCAGTAGACAGGGGGCCTCGAATGAGCAGTTCTTC	CASRQGASNEQFF
TRBV9	TRBJ1-2	TRBD1	TGTGCCAGCAGCGTAGCTCATACAGGACAGGGAAAAAATGGCTACACCTTC	CASSVAHTGQGKNGYTF
TRBV4-2	TRBJ1-4	TRBD1	TGTGCCAGCAGCCAAGATACCCCCCACAACAGGGGTAGGAGTGAAAAACTGTTTTTT	CASSQDTPHNRGRSEKLFF
TRBV7-6	TRBJ2-1	TRBD1	TGTGCCAGCAGCACCTACAGGGGACCATGGCAGTTCTTC	CASSTYRGPWQFF
TRBV7-9	TRBJ1-2	TRBD1	TGTGCCAGCAGCTTATTTGGAACAGGGGATGGCTACACCTTC	CASSLFGTGDGYTF
TRBV11-3	TRBJ1-1	.	TGTGCCAGCAGCTTAAGAAATCCTACTGCGAACACTGAAGCTTTCTTT	CASSLRNPTANTEAFF
TRBV7-2	TRBJ1-2	.	TGTGCCAGCAGCTCACAGGGTGGCGGTGGCTACACCTTC	CASSSQGGGGYTF
TRBV28	TRBJ1-5	.	TGTGCCAGCGCGGCAGGGTTGCATCAGCCCCAGCATTTT	CASAAGLHQPQHF
TRBV29-1	TRBJ2-3	TRBD2	TGCAGCGTGGGGGAGGTACTAGCGGGACGTCTGGGGGTTAAGGATACGCAGTATTTT	CSVGEVLAGRLGVKDTQYF
TRBV12-5	TRBJ1-1	.	TGTGCTAGTGGTTTACAGGTGGGAACTGAAGCTTTCTTT	CASGLQVGTEAFF
TRBV5-1	TRBJ2-1	TRBD2	TGCGCCAGCAGCCTCGGGGGGTTAGGTGAGCAGTTCTTC	CASSLGGLGEQFF
TRBV11-3	TRBJ2-5	TRBD2	TGTGCCAGCAGCTTGGCTAGCGGGGCGGGAGAGACCCAGTACTTC	CASSLASGAGETQYF
TRBV5-6	TRBJ1-2	TRBD1	TGTGCCAGCAGCTTGGGGACAGGGGGCGCCTACGGCTACACCTTC	CASSLGTGGAYGYTF
TRBV19	TRBJ2-3	TRBD2	TGTGCCAGCAGACCCAGCGGGAGGGGCACAGATACGCAGTATTTT	CASRPSGRGTDTQYF
TRBV14	TRBJ1-2	TRBD1	TGTGCCAGCAGCCAAGATTTTTCGGGACAGGGCTATGGCTACACCTTC	CASSQDFSGQGYGYTF
TRBV30	TRBJ2-7	TRBD2	TGTGCCTGGAGTCTAGCGGGAGTCTACGAGCAGTACTTC	CAWSLAGVYEQYF
TRBV11-2	TRBJ2-1	.	TGTGCCAGCAGCTTAATTTCAACTCAGGGATCGGCGGAGCAGTTCTTC	CASSLISTQGSAEQFF
TRBV20-1	TRBJ1-3	.	TGCAGTGCTAGAGATTCCTACACCATATATTTT	CSARDSYTIYF
TRBV30	TRBJ2-2	TRBD1	TGTGCCTGGAGTTTGACAGGGGCGAACACCGGGGAGCTGTTTTTT	CAWSLTGANTGELFF
TRBV27	TRBJ2-7	.	TGTGCCAGCAGACCGACAGTTTCGTTCCACGAGCAGTACTTC	CASRPTVSFHEQYF
TRBV18	TRBJ1-2	TRBD1	TGTGCCAGCTCCAATACAGGGGACAACGGCTACACCTTC	CASSNTGDNGYTF